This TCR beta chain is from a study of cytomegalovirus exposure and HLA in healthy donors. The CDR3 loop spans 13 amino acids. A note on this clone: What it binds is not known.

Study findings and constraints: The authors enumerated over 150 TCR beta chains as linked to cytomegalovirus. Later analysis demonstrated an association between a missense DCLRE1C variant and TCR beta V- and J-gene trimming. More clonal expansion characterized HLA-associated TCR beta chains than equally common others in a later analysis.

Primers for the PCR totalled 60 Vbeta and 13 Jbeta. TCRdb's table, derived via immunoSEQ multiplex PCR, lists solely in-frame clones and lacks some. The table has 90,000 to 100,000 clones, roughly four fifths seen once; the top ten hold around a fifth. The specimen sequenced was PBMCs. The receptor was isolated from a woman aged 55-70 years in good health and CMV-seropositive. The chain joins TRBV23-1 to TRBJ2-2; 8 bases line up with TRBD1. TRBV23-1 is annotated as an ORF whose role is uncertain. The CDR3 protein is CAIDRGATGELFF. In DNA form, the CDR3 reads TGCGCGATTGACAGGGGCGCCACCGGGGAGCTGTTTTTT.